The subject of this entry is one T cell receptor beta chain. As yet, its antigen is unknown. The CDR3 is made up of 14 amino acids. The V end lost 3 bases, the J end lost 0 bases, and 6 bases lay between the germline ends. The germline CDR1 and CDR2 sequences are ENHRY and SYGVKD. Repertoires were generated with immunoSEQ multiplex PCR, while TCRdb's copy carries only in-frame clones and drops some. The table has around 270,000 clones, around nine tenths seen once; the top ten hold 2.9%. This sample is drawn from a study of Ad26.COV2.S vaccination and SARS-CoV-2 variants. Overall study: Administration of Ad26.COV2.S was intramuscular, either once or twice 56 days apart.

Treatment meaning: roughly 19 received Ad26.COV2.S at low or high dose, single or two shots; roughly 5 received placebo; per-sample allocation not given. Sampling occurred on day 63 after the first vaccine or placebo injection. Based in Boston, the donor was an adult of 18-55 years. Broader study findings: Total T cell responses were possibly underestimated by TCR breadth and depth analyses. Comparability of non-spike TCR breadth was observed across vaccine and placebo recipients.

This TCR was sampled from a person between 18 and 65 years old who received the Ad26.COV2.S COVID-19 vaccine or a placebo. This sequence joins TRBV10-3 and TRBJ1-5; D unclear. This material consisted of peripheral blood, taken in a trial of Ad26.COV2.S vaccine versus placebo. The CDR3 reads CAISDSTSNQPQHF. The CDR3 region has the DNA TGTGCCATCAGTGACAGCACTAGCAATCAGCCCCAGCATTTT.